The 18 T cell receptor beta chains listed next were all sequenced from one sample in a study of cytomegalovirus exposure and HLA in healthy donors. In the PCR, 60 Vbeta and 13 Jbeta primers were used. The method was immunoSEQ multiplex PCR; TCRdb's version includes in-frame clones alone and lacks a portion of them. This sample has 160,000 or so clones, with roughly 65% found just once. The sample was PBMCs. The source is a man younger than 35 in good health and CMV-seropositive.

The chain recombines TRBV5-1 with TRBJ1-4; tentatively, D is TRBD1 (5 bases). The V gene's germline CDR1 is SGHRS and CDR2 YFSETQ. Trimming stripped 5 bases from V and 0 bases from J, with 11 bases between. CDR3 size: 15 residues. In DNA, the CDR3 is TGCGCCAGCAGAACGACGACAGCAACTAATGAAAAACTGTTTTTT. As protein: CASRTTTATNEKLFF.

The J gene is TRBJ2-3, the V gene TRBV12-5; 8 bases are a match to TRBD2. This CDR3 region has 14 residues. Germline CDR1 reads LGHNT; CDR2 reads FRNRAP. With V trimmed by 4 bases and J by 1 base, 1 base remained unmatched. CDR3 amino acids: CASGSGGGTDTQYF. As DNA, the CDR3 is TGTGCTAGTGGTTCCGGGGGGGGCACAGATACGCAGTATTTT.

This chain joins TRBV30 and TRBJ1-6; a weak D match, TRBD1 (5 bases). Trimming removed 5 bases from V and 5 bases from J, with 13 bases in between. The CDR3 extends over 14 amino acids. CDR1 is GTSNPN and CDR2 is SVGIG in the germline V gene (reference sequence). The CDR3 sequence is CAWGAGPHNSPLHF. The CDR3 DNA reads TGTGCCTGGGGGGCCGGACCACATAATTCACCCCTCCACTTT.

The rearrangement uses TRBV30 and TRBJ1-4; D is undetermined. The V gene's germline CDR1 is GTSNPN and CDR2 SVGIG (reference sequence). The CDR3 spans 14 residues. V was clipped by 0 bases and J by 8 bases, with 13 bases between them. In DNA form, the CDR3 reads TGTGCCTGGAGTGTGCTCTCAGGTGTAGAAAAACTGTTTTTT. Translated, it gives CAWSVLSGVEKLFF.

This clone was seen more than once but under ten times. V gene TRBV5-1 combines with J gene TRBJ1-4; TRBD1 matches at 10 bases. The V and J ends lost 4 bases and 7 bases, in that order; junction bases with no gene match: 7. From germline, CDR1 is SGHRS and CDR2 YFSETQ. The CDR3 extends over 15 amino acids. CDR3 coding DNA: TGCGCCAGCAGCCATTCGGGACAGGGGTCTGAAAAACTGTTTTTT. Translating gives CASSHSGQGSEKLFF.

Of note for this clone: The sample holds other DNA sequences that translate to the same CDR3. The chain employs TRBV29-1 and TRBJ1-1; 9 nucleotides line up with TRBD1. The CDR3 has 13 residues. CDR1 SQVTM and CDR2 ANQGSEA come from the germline V gene. After removal of 4 bases from V and 4 bases from J, the junction contained 4 bases not matched to a gene. CDR3 region: CSVVGQGATEAFF. In DNA, the CDR3 is TGCAGCGTTGTGGGACAGGGTGCCACTGAAGCTTTCTTT.

This chain uses TRBV6-4 with TRBJ2-1; 11 nucleotides match TRBD2. CDR1 and CDR2 from the germline V gene are MRHNA and SNTAGT. Unmatched junction bases numbered 4, after V lost 4 bases and J lost 8 bases. The CDR3 extends over 14 amino acids. The CDR3: CASSGVSGRDEQFF. CDR3 bases: TGTGCCAGCAGTGGAGTTAGCGGGAGGGATGAGCAGTTCTTC.

This rearrangement joins TRBV5-4 to TRBJ2-5; TRBD2 matches 7 bases. Germline V gene data show CDR1 as SGHNT and CDR2 as YYREEE (reference sequence). V was clipped by 3 bases and J by 4 bases; unmatched bases: 12. This CDR3 has 16 amino acids. CDR3 loop: CASSSPQVGEGETQYF. As DNA, the CDR3 is TGTGCCAGCAGCTCTCCACAGGTCGGGGAGGGAGAGACCCAGTACTTC.

This rearrangement joins TRBV2 to TRBJ1-2, with TRBD1 matching over 12 bases. The CDR3 extends over 16 amino acids. With 3 bases clipped from V and 4 bases from J, the junction kept 6 bases outside the gene matches. Germline V CDR1 and CDR2: SNHLY, FYNNEI. The CDR3 loop is CASSEGQGANGYGYTF. CDR3 bases: TGTGCCAGCAGTGAGGGACAGGGGGCGAATGGCTATGGCTACACCTTC.

V usage is TRBV6-1 and J usage is TRBJ2-1, with D possibly TRBD2 on 7 matching bases. CDR3 size: 16 residues. CDR1 MNHNS and CDR2 SASEGT come from the germline V gene. With 3 bases removed from V and 8 bases from J, the gap between germline ends came to 20 bases. CDR3 amino acids: CASSDKGGPDWDEQFF. The CDR3 DNA sequence: TGTGCCAGCAGTGATAAGGGGGGGCCCGATTGGGATGAGCAGTTCTTC.

This rearrangement joins TRBV7-9 to TRBJ1-1; TRBD1 matches 7 bases. There are 17 residues in the CDR3. After removal of 5 bases from V and 0 bases from J, the junction contained 12 bases not matched to a gene. Germline lookup yields CDR1 SEHNR and CDR2 FQNEAQ (reference sequence). CDR3: CASSPIHPGQLNTEAFF. As DNA, the CDR3 is TGTGCCAGCAGCCCGATCCATCCGGGACAGCTGAACACTGAAGCTTTCTTT.

Notes on this clone: The junction departs from germline at one end; a sequencing error may be responsible. The chain combines TRBV29-1 with TRBJ2-1; possible D gene TRBD2, 5 bases. In germline, CDR1 is SQVTM, CDR2 ANQGSEA. The CDR3 is 12 residues long. This CDR3 reads CSGEEIAAGQFF. The CDR3 coding sequence is TGCAGCGGTGAAGAGATCGCTGCGGGGCAGTTCTTC.

This chain's CDR3 is CACYFGLGDYGYTF. Here the CDR3 DNA reads TGTGCCTGCTACTTTGGCCTCGGGGACTATGGCTACACCTTC. The genes are TRBV30 and TRBJ1-2; D uncertain. Germline V gene data show CDR1 as GTSNPN and CDR2 as SVGIG (reference sequence). The CDR3 loop spans 14 amino acids. Trimming shortened V by 6 bases and J by 3 bases, and 17 bases separated the two germline ends.

The chain is built from TRBV7-2 and TRBJ1-5; D is perhaps TRBD1 (5 bases). Trimming took 5 bases from V and 1 from J, leaving 9 bases between them. Per germline, CDR1 SGHTA and CDR2 FQGNSA. This CDR3 is built from 14 residues. The CDR3 loop reads CASSPGSSNQPQHF. The DNA for the CDR3 is TGTGCCAGCAGCCCAGGGTCAAGCAATCAGCCCCAGCATTTT.

CDR3 residues: CASSLWTVNNQPQHF. In nucleotides, the CDR3 is TGTGCCAGCAGCTTGTGGACAGTTAACAATCAGCCCCAGCATTTT. This chain joins TRBV5-6 and TRBJ1-5; tentative D call: TRBD1 (6 bases). This CDR3 spans 15 amino acids. V was clipped by 1 base and J by 3 bases, with 11 bases between them. Germline CDR1 reads SGHDT; CDR2 reads YYEEEE.

The chain uses TRBV10-2 and TRBJ1-2, with 8 bases matching TRBD1. The CDR3 length is 13 residues. Germline loops: CDR1 WSHSY, CDR2 SAAADI. Trimming cost V 7 bases and J 4 bases; bases outside gene matches: 5. CDR3 nucleotides: TGCGCCAGCACCGATGGACAGGGCTATGGCTACACCTTC. The encoded protein is CASTDGQGYGYTF.

The J gene is TRBJ2-1, the V gene TRBV4-2; TRBD2 is a possible D gene (6 bases). Trimming removed 2 bases from V and 12 bases from J, with 14 bases in between. Per the germline V gene, CDR1 is LGHNA and CDR2 is YNFKEQ. This CDR3 is 13 amino acids long. This CDR3 is CASSQRGTGAQFF. Written as DNA, the CDR3 is TGTGCCAGCAGCCAAAGAGGTACGGGAGCGCAGTTCTTC.

This chain joins TRBV6-1 and TRBJ1-5, with D possibly being TRBD1 (5 bases). Germline CDR1 MNHNS, CDR2 SASEGT. This CDR3 comprises 14 residues. Trimming took 6 bases from V and 4 from J, leaving 13 bases between them. The CDR3 DNA reads as TGTGCCAGCAGGGCAGGGCAGAATAATCAGCCCCAGCATTTT. Translation: CASRAGQNNQPQHF.